The 25 T cell receptor beta chains reported below all come from one sample, sequenced in a study of T-cell reconstitution after alpha-beta-depleted transplantation in children. As it was prepared, the TCRbeta library received unique molecular identifiers. TCRdb fed the PCR reads into MiXCR, producing one record per CDR3 protein. The data show 200,000 to 250,000 distinct CDR3 sequences, with approximately 8.9% seen just once and 6.3% held by the top ten. The source material was PBMCs, mostly from graft donor cells, sampled 180 days after TCRalphabeta/CD19-depleted stem cell transplant. These receptors came from a male patient aged 10 to 17 who had a stem cell transplant for acute lymphoblastic leukemia, so the T cells may come from the graft donor.

This clonotype appeared many times. The chain uses TRBV9 and TRBJ2-5; 8 bases match TRBD1. The CDR3 is 13 residues long. Per the germline V gene, CDR1 is SGDLS and CDR2 is YYNGEE. Trimming took 4 bases from V and 7 from J; bases not matched to a gene: 6. CDR3 in DNA: TGTGCCAGCAGCTCGACAGGGGAAGGGACCCAGTACTTC. Protein sequence: CASSSTGEGTQYF.

In its sample, this clonotype was seen many times. The chain links TRBV7-2 to TRBJ2-3; 9 nucleotides match TRBD1. Trimming at V came to 3 bases and at J to 3 bases, leaving 7 bases not matched to a gene. The CDR3 is 16 amino acids. Germline V lookup: CDR1 SGHTA, CDR2 FQGNSA. The CDR3 here is CASSFVGTGRTDTQYF. Here the CDR3 DNA reads TGTGCCAGCAGCTTCGTCGGGACAGGGAGGACAGATACGCAGTATTTT. Filled out from reference TRBV7-2 and TRBJ2-3, the complete variable domain reads GAGVSQSPSNKVTEKGKDVELRCDPISGHTALYWYRQSLGQGLEFLIYFQGNSAPDKSGLPSDRFSAERTGGSVSTLTIQRTQQEDSAVYLCASSFVGTGRTDTQYFGPGTRLTVL.

This clonotype was detected ten times or more. The chain links TRBV5-1 to TRBJ1-2; D uncertain. The germline V and J ends were trimmed by 0 bases and 12 bases, with 15 bases remaining between them. The V gene's germline CDR1 is SGHRS and CDR2 YFSETQ. The CDR3 runs to 13 residues. In DNA, the CDR3 is TGCGCCAGCAGCTTGGCCCCGGACGGCCACAACACCTTC. Translating gives CASSLAPDGHNTF.

This clonotype was found many times. V usage is TRBV7-6 and J usage is TRBJ2-6; 10 nucleotides align to TRBD2. The V gene's germline CDR1 is SGHVS and CDR2 FNYEAQ. Trimming at V came to 5 bases and at J to 0 bases, leaving 16 bases not matched to a gene. This CDR3 has 21 amino acids. CDR3 sequence (DNA): TGTGCCAGCAGCCTTAGCCGAGAGCGGGGGGGACAGGCCTCTGGGGCCAACGTCCTGACTTTC. Translation gives CASSLSRERGGQASGANVLTF.

Many counts were recorded for this clonotype. The chain couples TRBV20-1 to TRBJ2-7; D is possibly TRBD1 (5 bases). Trimming took off 2 bases at V and 2 bases at J, with 10 bases between the two ends. Germline CDR1 and CDR2: DFQATT and SNEGSKA (reference sequence). The CDR3 extends over 13 amino acids. This CDR3 reads CSARRAGTYEQYF. The CDR3 DNA sequence: TGCAGTGCTAGAAGGGCAGGGACCTACGAGCAGTACTTC.

This clonotype was observed many times. The V call is TRBV2, the J call TRBJ1-3; D not certain. Germline V CDR1 and CDR2: SNHLY, FYNNEI. V was pared by 6 bases and J by 1 base, with 16 bases between. This CDR3 is built from 16 residues. CDR3 sequence (DNA): TGTGCCAGCAGGATTAACCTCGGGGATTCTGGAAACACCATATATTTT. The encoded protein is CASRINLGDSGNTIYF.

Ten or more counts support this clonotype. The chain recombines TRBV29-1 with TRBJ2-7, with 10 bases matching TRBD1. Looked up from germline, CDR1 is SQVTM and CDR2 is ANQGSEA. V dropped 7 bases and J dropped 2; count of bases not matched to a gene: 8. The CDR3 length is 14 residues. The CDR3 is CSAAGGQGAYEQYF. CDR3 DNA: TGCAGCGCCGCGGGCGGACAGGGGGCCTACGAGCAGTACTTC.

This clonotype showed up many times. The chain uses TRBV9 and TRBJ2-2, with D perhaps TRBD1 (5 bases). Deletions cut 2 bases from V and 4 bases from J, with 15 bases between. Germline values: CDR1 SGDLS, CDR2 YYNGEE. The CDR3 consists of 16 residues. The CDR3 protein is CASSVVQVQGTGELFF. DNA of the CDR3: TGTGCCAGCAGCGTGGTACAGGTCCAGGGCACCGGGGAGCTGTTTTTT.

This clonotype was detected ten times or more. The gene calls are TRBV20-1 and TRBJ2-1; 7 bases fit TRBD2. Germline V gene lookup returns CDR1 DFQATT and CDR2 SNEGSKA (reference sequence). The junction had 20 bases not matched to a gene; V was cut back by 0 bases and J by 0 bases. The CDR3 has 21 residues. The CDR3 protein is CSARDLDPLRGGPGSYNEQFF. The CDR3 bases are TGCAGTGCTAGAGATCTGGACCCCTTGAGGGGAGGGCCAGGCTCCTACAATGAGCAGTTCTTC.

This clonotype was picked up many times. The rearrangement joins TRBV4-1 to TRBJ2-1; tentatively, D is TRBD2 (6 bases). The V gene's germline CDR1 is MGHRA and CDR2 YSYEKL. The germline V and J ends were trimmed by 5 bases and 5 bases, with 22 bases remaining between them. This CDR3 contains 17 residues. The CDR3 DNA reads as TGCGCCAGCAGCGGGGGACTCCGATCCATAAGAGACAATGAGCAGTTCTTC. Encoded protein: CASSGGLRSIRDNEQFF.

This clonotype has at least ten counts. The rearrangement uses TRBV5-6 and TRBJ2-5; D ambiguous. The germline CDR1 and CDR2 sequences are SGHDT and YYEEEE. The length of the CDR3 is 11 residues. V gave up 4 bases and J gave up 5 bases, with 6 bases separating them. The CDR3 loop reads CASSSMETQYF. The CDR3 bases are TGTGCCAGCAGCAGTATGGAGACCCAGTACTTC.

This clonotype was observed at least ten times. Here the CDR3 reads CASSLSGRATDTQYF. Here the CDR3 DNA reads TGTGCCAGCAGTTTGAGCGGGAGGGCCACAGATACGCAGTATTTT. J is TRBJ2-3 and V is TRBV9, with 10 bases identical to TRBD2. The CDR3 is 15 amino acids. The junction had 5 bases not matched to a gene; V was cut back by 5 bases and J by 2 bases. CDR1 SGDLS and CDR2 YYNGEE come from the germline V gene.

The chain uses TRBV12-3 or TRBV12-4 and TRBJ1-2; D perhaps matches TRBD1 (6 bases). There are 19 residues in the CDR3. V was pared by 11 bases and J by 1 base, with 32 bases between. CDR3 sequence reads: CAFSLRGRGPVGYNYGYTF. The DNA for the CDR3 is TGTGCCTTCAGTTTACGGGGCAGGGGCCCTGTAGGTTATAACTATGGCTACACCTTC.

The rearrangement links TRBV6-5 to TRBJ2-1; TRBD2 matches at 8 bases. CDR1 and CDR2 from the germline V gene are MNHEY and SVGAGI. The CDR3 loop spans 15 amino acids. Trimming took 4 bases from V and 4 from J; bases not matched to a gene: 6. The CDR3 loop reads CASSLTSGLYNEQFF. DNA for the CDR3: TGTGCCAGCAGTTTAACTAGCGGCCTGTACAATGAGCAGTTCTTC.

A note on this clonotype: This may be a read error, as it is one base from a much larger clone. The rearrangement joins TRBV15 to TRBJ2-3, with 9 positions matching TRBD2. The CDR3 is 17 residues long. Unmatched junction bases numbered 6, after V lost 0 bases and J lost 2 bases. Germline CDR1 is LNHNV and CDR2 is YYDKDF (reference sequence). The chain's CDR3 is CATSRDASGTVTDTQYF. CDR3 DNA sequence: TGTGCCACCAGCAGAGATGCTAGCGGGACGGTCACAGATACGCAGTATTTT.

The sample holds many counts of this clonotype. The V call is TRBV20-1, the J call TRBJ2-1, with 7 bases fitting TRBD2. CDR1 is DFQATT and CDR2 is SNEGSKA in the germline V gene (reference sequence). This CDR3 has 15 residues. Trimming cost V 0 bases and J 2 bases; bases outside gene matches: 4. DNA for the CDR3: TGCAGTGCTAGAGATCGGGACTACCCCTACAATGAGCAGTTCTTC. The encoded protein is CSARDRDYPYNEQFF.

This clonotype appeared many times. The chain joins TRBV7-8 to TRBJ2-2; 8 bases map to TRBD2. The CDR3 consists of 16 residues. The J segment lost 3 bases and the V segment lost 1 base, leaving 4 bases of the junction unmatched. Germline loops: CDR1 SGHVS, CDR2 FQNEAQ. The CDR3 loop is CASSLVRGGDTGELFF. CDR3 DNA: TGTGCCAGCAGCTTAGTCCGGGGGGGAGACACCGGGGAGCTGTTTTTT.

This clonotype was seen only a few times. J is TRBJ1-1 and V is TRBV7-3; 7 bases are shared with TRBD1. The CDR3 contains 15 residues. Germline CDR1 and CDR2: SGHTA and FQGTGA. Unmatched junction bases numbered 11, after V lost 1 base and J lost 9 bases. The CDR3 sequence is CASSLNGGTEEKAFF. CDR3 nucleotide sequence: TGTGCCAGCAGCTTAAATGGGGGGACAGAGGAAAAAGCTTTCTTT.

This clonotype was recorded at least ten times. The chain joins TRBV5-1 to TRBJ1-6, with D tentatively TRBD1 (6 bases). Trimming took 4 bases from V and 4 from J, leaving 15 bases between them. The V gene's germline CDR1 is SGHRS and CDR2 YFSETQ. There are 16 residues in the CDR3. CDR3 in DNA: TGCGCCAGCAGCCCACAGGGACAAAGATATAATTCACCCCTCCACTTT. This sequence encodes CASSPQGQRYNSPLHF.

Ten or more counts support this clonotype. The chain uses TRBV28 and TRBJ2-1; perhaps TRBD2 as D (5 bases). The V and J ends lost 1 base and 9 bases respectively, with 10 bases between them. The CDR3 loop spans 13 amino acids. CDR1 MDHEN and CDR2 SYDVKM come from the germline V gene. CDR3 sequence: CASSLFSGLEQFF. CDR3 DNA: TGTGCCAGCAGTTTATTTAGTGGACTTGAGCAGTTCTTC.

This clonotype has ten or more counts. The rearrangement links TRBV5-1 to TRBJ2-1; 10 nucleotides align to TRBD2. With V trimmed by 0 bases and J by 4 bases, 1 base remained unmatched. Germline V gene sequence: CDR1 SGHRS, CDR2 YFSETQ. The CDR3 loop spans 15 amino acids. In DNA form, the CDR3 reads TGCGCCAGCAGCTTGGTAGCGGGAGGATACAATGAGCAGTTCTTC. Protein: CASSLVAGGYNEQFF.

This clonotype was detected many times. This sequence joins TRBV20-1 and TRBJ2-7, with 7 positions matching TRBD2. The CDR3 consists of 13 residues. J was trimmed by 4 bases and V by 4 bases; bases with no gene match: 7. Per the germline V gene, CDR1 is DFQATT and CDR2 is SNEGSKA (reference sequence). CDR3 nucleotide sequence: TGCAGTGCTACTCAAACTAGCGCTTACGAGCAGTACTTC. Translating it yields CSATQTSAYEQYF.

This clonotype occurred many times. The chain links TRBV20-1 to TRBJ1-4, with unresolved D. Per germline, CDR1 DFQATT and CDR2 SNEGSKA (reference sequence). The V gene lost 0 bases and the J gene lost 13 bases, with 15 bases spanning the gap. There are 13 residues in the CDR3. The CDR3 DNA reads TGCAGTGCTAGAGATCCCAACTATGACGGACTGTTTTTT. Its protein product is CSARDPNYDGLFF.

As to this clonotype: A much more abundant neighbour one base away suggests this may be a read error. The chain employs TRBV20-1 and TRBJ2-2; 10 nucleotides match TRBD1. The V segment lost 6 bases and the J segment 1 base; nucleotides outside the gene matches: 20. Per germline, CDR1 DFQATT and CDR2 SNEGSKA (reference sequence). This CDR3 region has 20 residues. CDR3 region: CSAPPRQGARLLKNTGELFF. Here the CDR3 DNA reads TGCAGTGCACCCCCTCGACAGGGGGCGCGACTTTTAAAGAACACCGGGGAGCTGTTTTTT.

This clonotype was picked up many times. The chain is built from TRBV29-1 and TRBJ2-7; 9 nucleotides line up with TRBD1. Trimming took 4 bases from V and 5 from J; bases not matched to a gene: 3. CDR1 is SQVTM, CDR2 ANQGSEA, per germline. CDR3 size: 12 residues. CDR3 nucleotide sequence: TGCAGCGTTGGGGGACAGGGCCACGAGCAGTACTTC. This encodes CSVGGQGHEQYF.